Listed below are T cell receptor beta chains from one sample, sequenced in a study of cytomegalovirus exposure and HLA in healthy donors. Clones were read by immunoSEQ multiplex PCR, and TCRdb kept only the in-frame ones, dropping some. The sample shows under 200,000 clones, roughly 80% of them seen only once. Sequenced sample: PBMCs. The receptors come from a young woman in good health and CMV-seronegative. The conserved cysteine and the conserved F or W are not part of the CDR3 here. Fields, in order: clone size, V gene, CDR3 length, CDR3 protein. The size field is filled for only some rows; it gives once, few, many or a size class.

NA	TRBV5-1	15	ASSPGGTGTPGNEQF
NA	TRBV19	17	ASSIARQPKSSGANVLT
NA	TRBV27	16	ASSLLALAGSGANVLT
NA	TRBV4-2	14	ASSQDEGTGRNIQY
NA	TRBV6-5	11	ASRTGPNYGYT
NA	TRBV7-9	12	ASSLVLSGETQY
NA	TRBV7-8	13	ASSLVTGSGGTQY
NA	TRBV7-9	13	ASSFGTPGANVLT
once	TRBV12-5	13	ASGLVISGTDTQY
NA	TRBV9	15	ASSGGTGPATNEKLF